This entry describes one T cell receptor (beta chain). Its matching antigen is unknown. This sample is drawn from a study of shared clonotypes between healthy human individuals. Whole-study context: CD4 naive and memory got three plates each, CD8 naive two, CD8 memory one. Study results and caveats: Few donors restricted represented genetic and exposure-history diversity. Relative to their counterparts shared across all four donors, non-shared clonotypes exhibited diminished generation probabilities.

Some clones are missing from TCRdb's copy, which holds only in-frame ones; the method was immunoSEQ multiplex PCR. The sample records around 1.9 million clones, about 93% being singletons. Germline assignment: CDR1 LGHNA and CDR2 YNFKEQ. The CDR3 runs to 14 residues. V shed 0 bases and J shed 6 bases, with 12 bases lying between them. Naive CD8 cells lacked CD45RO, underwent positive selection for CCR7 and left out terminally differentiated effector memory CD45RA+ cells. The receptor's source is a man between 18 and 29 years old in good health. Some clones in this sample may be carry-over from other donors' samples. This rearrangement joins TRBV4-2 to TRBJ2-7, with D tentatively TRBD1 (5 bases). Sequenced sample: naive CD8+ T cells from PBMCs. The CDR3 loop is CASSQDKGDSEQYF. The CDR3 DNA reads TGTGCCAGCAGCCAAGATAAAGGGGATAGCGAGCAGTACTTC.